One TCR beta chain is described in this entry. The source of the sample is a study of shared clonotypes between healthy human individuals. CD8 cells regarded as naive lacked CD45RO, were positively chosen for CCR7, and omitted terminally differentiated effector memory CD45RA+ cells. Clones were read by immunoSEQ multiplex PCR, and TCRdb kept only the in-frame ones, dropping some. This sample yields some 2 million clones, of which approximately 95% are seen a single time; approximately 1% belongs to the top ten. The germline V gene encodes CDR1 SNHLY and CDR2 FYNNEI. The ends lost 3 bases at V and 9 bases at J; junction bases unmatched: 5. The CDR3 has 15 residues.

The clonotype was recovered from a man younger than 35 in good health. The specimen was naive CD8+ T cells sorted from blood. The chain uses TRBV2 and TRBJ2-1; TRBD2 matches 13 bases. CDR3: CASSEGLAGLSEQFF. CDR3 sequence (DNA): TGTGCCAGCAGTGAGGGACTAGCGGGATTATCTGAGCAGTTCTTC.